These 26 T cell receptor beta chains were sequenced from one sample in a study of blood T cell repertoires in COVID-19. Sequenced by immunoSEQ multiplex PCR; TCRdb stores in-frame clones only, minus some. The sample has about 58,000 clones, 89% seen once. Sequencing used peripheral blood. The receptors were gathered from an older woman with active COVID-19.

This chain uses TRBV7-8 with TRBJ2-7, with 7 bases fitting TRBD1. This CDR3 contains 12 residues. The germline CDR1 and CDR2 sequences are SGHVS and FQNEAQ. Germline trimming cut 7 bases from V and 6 bases from J; bases unmatched to any gene: 6. The CDR3 loop reads CASNSQGFEQYF. The CDR3 nucleotides read TGTGCCAGCAACTCACAGGGGTTCGAGCAGTACTTC.

The chain combines TRBV30 with TRBJ2-2; 7 bases fit TRBD1. This CDR3 region has 15 residues. The J segment lost 9 bases and the V segment lost 1 base, leaving 11 bases of the junction unmatched. Germline V gene data show CDR1 as GTSNPN and CDR2 as SVGIG (reference sequence). Here the CDR3 reads CAWSAPGTASWELFF. The CDR3 bases are TGTGCCTGGAGTGCCCCCGGGACAGCCTCATGGGAGCTGTTTTTT.

The chain carries TRBV30 and TRBJ2-2, with D maybe TRBD2 (7 bases). V dropped 4 bases and J dropped 4 bases, with 19 bases sitting between them. The CDR3 totals 16 residues. Germline assignment: CDR1 GTSNPN and CDR2 SVGIG (reference sequence). The CDR3 bases are TGTGCCTGGACCTCGGCGGGGGCGCTCCCCACCGGGGAGCTGTTTTTT. Amino acid sequence: CAWTSAGALPTGELFF. Using reference TRBV30 and TRBJ2-2 for the parts outside the CDR3, the full variable domain is SQTIHQWPATLVQPVGSPLSLECTVEGTSNPNLYWYRQAAGRGLQLLFYSVGIGQISSEVPQNLSASRPQDRQFILSSKKLLLSDSGFYLCAWTSAGALPTGELFFGEGSRLTVL.

The gene calls are TRBV23-1 and TRBJ1-3; 7 nucleotides align to TRBD1. TRBV23-1 is classed as an ORF, of uncertain function. CDR3 length: 16 amino acids. V lost 3 bases, J lost 3 bases, and 8 bases stayed unmatched. CDR3: CASSHFGTVVGNTIYF. The CDR3 region has the DNA TGCGCCAGCAGTCATTTCGGGACAGTGGTTGGAAACACCATATATTTT.

This chain connects TRBV6-6 to TRBJ2-3, with 7 positions matching TRBD2. Looked up from germline, CDR1 is MNHNY and CDR2 is SVGAGI (reference sequence). This CDR3 is 14 amino acids long. The junction had 1 base not matched to a gene; V was cut back by 4 bases and J by 0 bases. The CDR3 coding sequence is TGTGCCAGCAGTTGGCGGGAGAGCACAGATACGCAGTATTTT. Encoded protein: CASSWRESTDTQYF.

The V gene is TRBV4-1, the J gene TRBJ1-2; the match to TRBD1 covers 9 bases. With V trimmed by 2 bases and J by 8 bases, 9 bases remained unmatched. Germline CDR1 and CDR2: MGHRA and YSYEKL. The CDR3 covers 15 residues. CDR3 nucleotide sequence: TGCGCCAGCAGCCAACCACAGGGGGCGGCTCGCGGCTACACCTTC. Protein sequence: CASSQPQGAARGYTF.

The chain combines TRBV10-1 with TRBJ1-1; 9 bases align to TRBD1. The CDR3 has 12 residues. Germline V gene data show CDR1 as WNHNN and CDR2 as SYGVQD (reference sequence). V was clipped by 7 bases and J by 9 bases; unmatched bases: 6. The CDR3 DNA sequence: TGCGCCAGCACCCTGACAGGGGGTAAAGCTTTCTTT. It specifies CASTLTGGKAFF.

The CDR3 region has the DNA TGTGCCAGCAGCCGGGACAGGGCTAACAATGAGCAGTTCTTC. It codes for CASSRDRANNEQFF. V usage is TRBV11-2 and J usage is TRBJ2-1, with 9 nucleotides matching TRBD1. The CDR3 runs to 14 residues. Trimming took 5 bases from V and 5 from J; bases not matched to a gene: 4. CDR1 is SGHAT, CDR2 FQNNGV, per germline. The full variable domain, in which reference TRBV11-2 and TRBJ2-1 provide the parts outside the CDR3, is EAGVAQSPRYKIIEKRQSVAFWCNPISGHATLYWYQQILGQGPKLLIQFQNNGVVDDSQLPKDRFSAERLKGVDSTLKIQPAKLEDSAVYLCASSRDRANNEQFFGPGTRLTVL.

The chain is built from TRBV14 and TRBJ2-5; 12 bases align to TRBD2. Germline CDR1 and CDR2: SGHDN and FVKESK. The CDR3 is made up of 15 amino acids. Trimming at V came to 5 bases and at J to 5 bases, leaving 6 bases not matched to a gene. This chain's CDR3 is CASSFTSGGTETQYF. CDR3 DNA sequence: TGTGCCAGCAGCTTCACTAGCGGGGGGACGGAGACCCAGTACTTC. Full variable domain (missing parts from reference TRBV14 and TRBJ2-5): EAGVTQFPSHSVIEKGQTVTLRCDPISGHDNLYWYRRVMGKEIKFLLHFVKESKQDESGMPNNRFLAERTGGTYSTLKVQPAELEDSGVYFCASSFTSGGTETQYFGPGTRLLVL.

The CDR3 DNA sequence: TGTGCCAGCACAGGCCTTGGGGGCGAGACCCAGTACTTC. This encodes CASTGLGGETQYF. The gene calls are TRBV27 and TRBJ2-5; D is possibly TRBD1 (6 bases). The CDR3 spans 13 residues. Germline CDR1 MNHEY, CDR2 SMNVEV (reference sequence). V was clipped by 7 bases and J by 5 bases, with 14 bases between them.

V gene TRBV6-5 combines with J gene TRBJ2-7; 10 nucleotides align to TRBD1. CDR3 length: 15 residues. With V trimmed by 2 bases and J by 4 bases, 5 bases remained unmatched. CDR1 and CDR2 from the germline V gene are MNHEY and SVGAGI. CDR3 sequence: CASSYLTGGRYEQYF. The CDR3 nucleotides are TGTGCCAGCAGTTACCTGACAGGGGGCAGGTACGAGCAGTACTTC.

The J gene is TRBJ2-7, the V gene TRBV5-1; D may be TRBD2 (7 bases). V was cut by 0 bases and J by 2 bases, with 12 bases left in between. The germline CDR1 and CDR2 sequences are SGHRS and YFSETQ. The CDR3 spans 15 residues. CDR3 nucleotides: TGCGCCAGCAGCTTGGAAAGGGGGGGCCCCTACGAGCAGTACTTC. Protein: CASSLERGGPYEQYF.

V usage is TRBV21-1 and J usage is TRBJ2-2; the table gives TRBD2 as D, unverified against the DNA. TRBV21-1 counts as a pseudogene. The CDR3 runs to 20 residues. The CDR3 nucleotides read TGTGCCAGCAGCAAAGCGCTAGCGGGGGGCCTAACTTCGAACACCGGGGAGCTGTTTTTT. Encoded protein: CASSKALAGGLTSNTGELFF.

The chain couples TRBV6-5 to TRBJ2-7, with 11 bases aligning to TRBD2. The length of the CDR3 is 14 residues. Germline loops: CDR1 MNHEY, CDR2 SVGAGI. V was pared by 5 bases and J by 4 bases, with 4 bases of the junction left unmatched. In DNA, the CDR3 is TGTGCCAGCAGTCTACTAGCGGGGGTTTACGAGCAGTACTTC. Protein sequence: CASSLLAGVYEQYF.

The gene calls are TRBV6-5 and TRBJ1-1; no reliable D call. V lost 2 bases, J lost 6 bases, and 16 bases lay in between. The CDR3 consists of 15 residues. CDR1 is MNHEY, CDR2 SVGAGI, per germline. The CDR3 sequence: CASSYERRVTSEAFF. The CDR3 DNA is TGTGCCAGCAGTTACGAACGGAGGGTTACTTCTGAAGCTTTCTTT.

The V call is TRBV7-6, the J call TRBJ1-2; the match to TRBD1 covers 8 bases. With 1 base clipped from V and 5 bases from J, the junction kept 12 bases outside the gene matches. The length of the CDR3 is 17 residues. CDR1 and CDR2 from the germline V gene are SGHVS and FNYEAQ. CDR3 region: CASSLGNTGTGAYGYTF. The CDR3 DNA is TGTGCCAGCAGCTTAGGGAACACCGGGACAGGAGCTTATGGCTACACCTTC.

CDR3 DNA: TGTGCCAGCAGTGGCGTCGAGCAGTACTTC. Translated: CASSGVEQYF. V and J are TRBV2 and TRBJ2-7; no clear D. The ends were cut back, 4 bases at V and 6 bases at J, with 4 bases in the middle. The CDR3 consists of 10 residues. The germline CDR1 and CDR2 sequences are SNHLY and FYNNEI.

The chain is built from TRBV5-1 and TRBJ2-3, with D maybe TRBD1 (6 bases). This CDR3 has 14 amino acids. CDR1 is SGHRS and CDR2 is YFSETQ in the germline V gene. Trimming took off 0 bases at V and 3 bases at J, with 8 bases between the two ends. The DNA of the CDR3 is TGCGCCAGCAGCTTGGGACAGGATACAGATACGCAGTATTTT. Translated: CASSLGQDTDTQYF.

This clone was counted once. The CDR3 is CASSQAGTAGNTIYF. DNA for the CDR3: TGTGCCAGCAGCCAAGCCGGGACAGCTGGAAACACCATATATTTT. The chain carries TRBV14 and TRBJ1-3, with 7 positions matching TRBD1. This CDR3 has 15 amino acids. Unmatched junction bases numbered 2, after V lost 1 base and J lost 2 bases. Germline V CDR1 and CDR2: SGHDN, FVKESK.

The chain combines TRBV2 with TRBJ1-1; maybe TRBD1 (6 bases). V was shortened by 9 bases and J by 2 bases, with 22 bases between the two germline ends. Per the germline V gene, CDR1 is SNHLY and CDR2 is FYNNEI. This CDR3 has 16 residues. The CDR3 DNA follows: TGTGCCAGGGTACCAGGGGCGGGGAGGGCCAACACTGAAGCTTTCTTT. Translating gives CARVPGAGRANTEAFF.

This chain uses TRBV19 with TRBJ2-1, with D possibly matching TRBD2 (6 bases). Germline V gives CDR1 LNHDA, CDR2 SQIVND (reference sequence). The V and J ends lost 5 bases and 5 bases respectively, with 16 bases between them. The CDR3 spans 15 residues. CDR3 nucleotides: TGTGCCAGTAGTGAAAGACTAGTTTCACACAATGAGCAGTTCTTC. Translated: CASSERLVSHNEQFF.

J is TRBJ1-6 and V is TRBV6-5, with 7 bases identical to TRBD1. The CDR3 is 13 residues long. V lost 10 bases, J lost 7 bases, and 7 bases stayed unmatched. The germline V gene has CDR1 MNHEY and CDR2 SVGAGI. This CDR3 is CATTRGLNSPLHF. Written as DNA, the CDR3 is TGTGCCACTACAAGGGGGCTAAATTCACCCCTCCACTTT.

The chain is built from TRBV12-3 or TRBV12-4 and TRBJ2-1; 9 bases fit TRBD1. Losses at the gene ends were 9 bases for V and 8 bases for J; bases not matched to a gene: 5. CDR3 length: 12 amino acids. The CDR3: CASNRGLYEQFF. CDR3 bases: TGTGCCAGTAACAGGGGGCTTTATGAGCAGTTCTTC.

This sequence joins TRBV5-1 and TRBJ2-7; tentatively, D is TRBD2 (5 bases). CDR3 size: 13 residues. V lost 5 bases and J 7 bases, leaving 16 bases between the germline ends. CDR1 SGHRS and CDR2 YFSETQ come from the germline V gene. The CDR3 sequence: CASRRDPGREQYF. The CDR3 DNA reads TGCGCCAGCAGGAGGGATCCAGGCCGGGAGCAGTACTTC. The whole variable domain, remainder taken from reference TRBV5-1 and TRBJ2-7, is KAGVTQTPRYLIKTRGQQVTLSCSPISGHRSVSWYQQTPGQGLQFLFEYFSETQRNKGNFPGRFSGRQFSNSRSEMNVSTLELGDSALYLCASRRDPGREQYFGPGTRLTVT.

This chain joins TRBV5-4 and TRBJ2-7, with D perhaps TRBD1 (7 bases). Germline V lookup: CDR1 SGHNT, CDR2 YYREEE (reference sequence). The CDR3 has 14 residues. V was trimmed by 1 base and J by 4 bases, leaving 12 bases between them. The CDR3 DNA reads as TGTGCCAGCAGCTTGCAGGGGGGCGCTTACGAGCAGTACTTC. This codes for CASSLQGGAYEQYF.

The chain links TRBV29-1 to TRBJ2-1; 8 bases are a match to TRBD1. After removal of 3 bases from V and 6 bases from J, the junction contained 1 base not matched to a gene. In germline, CDR1 is SQVTM, CDR2 ANQGSEA. This CDR3 comprises 12 residues. The CDR3 loop reads CSVDRGLNEQFF. CDR3 coding DNA: TGCAGCGTTGACAGGGGGCTCAATGAGCAGTTCTTC.